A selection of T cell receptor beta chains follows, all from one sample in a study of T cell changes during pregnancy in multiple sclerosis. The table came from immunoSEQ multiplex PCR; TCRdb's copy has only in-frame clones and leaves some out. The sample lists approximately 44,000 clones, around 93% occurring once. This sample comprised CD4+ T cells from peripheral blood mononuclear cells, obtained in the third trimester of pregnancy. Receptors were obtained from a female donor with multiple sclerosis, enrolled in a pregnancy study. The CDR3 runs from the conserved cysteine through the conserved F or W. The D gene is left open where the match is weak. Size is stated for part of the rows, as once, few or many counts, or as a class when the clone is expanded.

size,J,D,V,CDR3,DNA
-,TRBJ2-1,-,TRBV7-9,CASSLAVGARYNEQFF,TGTGCCAGCAGCTTAGCTGTGGGGGCGAGATACAATGAGCAGTTCTTC
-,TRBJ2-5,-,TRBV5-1,CASSTAGNQETQYF,TGCGCCAGCAGCACAGCAGGGAACCAAGAGACCCAGTACTTC
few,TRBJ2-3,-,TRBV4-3,CASSQERFNTQYF,TGCGCCAGCAGCCAAGAGAGATTCAATACGCAGTATTTT
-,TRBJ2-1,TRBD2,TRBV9,CASSVGGLAATPGDEQFF,TGTGCCAGCAGCGTAGGGGGACTAGCGGCAACCCCAGGGGATGAGCAGTTCTTC
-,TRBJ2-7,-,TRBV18,CASSGSGTYEQYF,TGTGCCAGCTCAGGTAGCGGAACCTACGAGCAGTACTTC
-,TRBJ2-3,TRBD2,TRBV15,CATSRALGGRTTDTQYF,TGTGCCACCAGCAGAGCTTTGGGGGGGAGAACCACAGATACGCAGTATTTT
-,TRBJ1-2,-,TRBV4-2,CASSRDLRQDYYGYTF,TGTGCCAGCAGCCGAGATCTGAGACAGGACTACTATGGCTACACCTTC
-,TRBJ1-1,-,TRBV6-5,CASSYTRREHTEAFF,TGTGCCAGCAGTTACACGAGAAGAGAGCACACTGAAGCTTTCTTT
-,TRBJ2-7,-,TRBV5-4,CASSSQLAGFSDEQYF,TGTGCCAGCAGCTCCCAACTCGCAGGGTTTTCGGACGAGCAGTACTTC
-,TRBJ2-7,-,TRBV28,CASSPRTTRRDEQYF,TGTGCCAGCAGTCCGCGGACGACCCGCAGGGACGAGCAGTACTTC
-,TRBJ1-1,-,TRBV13,CASSLVTSGDTEAFF,TGTGCCAGCAGCTTGGTAACGTCGGGGGACACTGAAGCTTTCTTT
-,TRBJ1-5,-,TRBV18,CASSKGGERNNQPQHF,TGTGCCAGCTCAAAAGGGGGGGAGAGAAACAATCAGCCCCAGCATTTT
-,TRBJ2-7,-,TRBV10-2,CASSRGYEQYF,TGCGCCAGCAGCCGAGGATACGAGCAGTACTTC
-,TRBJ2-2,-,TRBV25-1,CASSDPGGELFF,TGTGCCAGCAGTGACCCGGGCGGGGAGCTGTTTTTT
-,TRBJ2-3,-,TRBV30,CAWSFTSTDTQYF,TGTGCCTGGAGTTTTACTAGCACAGATACGCAGTATTTT
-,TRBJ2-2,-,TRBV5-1,CASSLYGELFF,TGCGCCAGCAGCTTGTACGGGGAGCTGTTTTTT
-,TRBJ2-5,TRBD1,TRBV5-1,CASSSGQGANSLQETQYF,TGCGCCAGCAGCTCCGGACAGGGGGCCAACTCCCTCCAAGAGACCCAGTACTTC
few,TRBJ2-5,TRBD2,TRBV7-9,CASSFGGSGVAETQYF,TGTGCCAGCAGCTTTGGCGGGAGTGGGGTGGCAGAGACCCAGTACTTC
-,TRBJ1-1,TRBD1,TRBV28,CASSLGTGNSNTEAFF,TGTGCCAGCAGTTTGGGGACAGGGAATTCGAACACTGAAGCTTTCTTT
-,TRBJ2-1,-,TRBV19,CASSIGIRGRGRNEQFF,TGTGCCAGTAGTATCGGGATCAGGGGCCGAGGAAGGAATGAGCAGTTCTTC
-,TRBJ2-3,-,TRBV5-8,CASSYNTQYF,TGTGCCAGCAGCTATAATACGCAGTATTTT
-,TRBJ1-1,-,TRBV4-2,CASSQDLWPGLGNTEAFF,TGTGCCAGCAGCCAAGATTTATGGCCAGGTCTTGGGAACACTGAAGCTTTCTTT
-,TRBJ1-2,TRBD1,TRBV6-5,CASTRLRGLYGYTF,TGTGCCAGCACTCGGTTAAGGGGGCTGTATGGCTACACCTTC
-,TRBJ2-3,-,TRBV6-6,CASSYDFPSADTQYF,TGTGCCAGCAGTTACGATTTCCCCAGCGCAGATACGCAGTATTTT
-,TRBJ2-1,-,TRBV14,CASSPHLASEQFF,TGTGCCAGCAGCCCTCATCTAGCGAGTGAGCAGTTCTTC
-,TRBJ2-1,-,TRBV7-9,CASSLLANNEQFF,TGTGCCAGCAGCTTACTGGCCAACAATGAGCAGTTCTTC
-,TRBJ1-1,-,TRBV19,CASSKRQILNTEAFF,TGTGCCAGTAGTAAACGACAAATTTTGAACACTGAAGCTTTCTTT
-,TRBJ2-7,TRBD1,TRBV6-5,CASSPDRALSYEQYF,TGTGCCAGCAGTCCCGACAGGGCCCTCTCCTACGAGCAGTACTTC
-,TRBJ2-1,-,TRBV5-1,CASSLGGHISYNEQFF,TGCGCCAGCAGCTTGGGGGGGCATATCTCCTACAATGAGCAGTTCTTC
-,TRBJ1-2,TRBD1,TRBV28,CASSLGQSNYGYTF,TGTGCCAGCAGTTTGGGACAGTCTAACTATGGCTACACCTTC
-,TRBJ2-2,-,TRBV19,CASSITVTGELFF,TGTGCCAGTAGTATCACGGTTACCGGGGAGCTGTTTTTT
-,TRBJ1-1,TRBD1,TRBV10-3,CAISEWTGGINTEAFF,TGTGCCATCAGTGAGTGGACAGGGGGCATCAACACTGAAGCTTTCTTT
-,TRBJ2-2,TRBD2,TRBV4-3,CASSQVRLAGGGRTGELFF,TGCGCCAGCAGCCAAGTCCGGCTAGCGGGAGGAGGTCGGACCGGGGAGCTGTTTTTT
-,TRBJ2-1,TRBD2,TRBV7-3,CASSLTSGRSHEQFF,TGTGCCAGCAGCTTAACTAGCGGGAGATCCCATGAGCAGTTCTTC
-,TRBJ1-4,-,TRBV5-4,CASSSGVEGEKLFF,TGTGCCAGCAGCTCAGGGGTTGAGGGTGAAAAACTGTTTTTT
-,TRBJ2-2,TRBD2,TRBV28,CASSPPGWAGVTGELFF,TGTGCCAGCAGTCCCCCCGGATGGGCGGGAGTCACCGGGGAGCTGTTTTTT
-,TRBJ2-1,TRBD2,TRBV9,CASSVVTSGGEQFF,TGTGCCAGCAGCGTAGTGACTAGCGGGGGTGAGCAGTTCTTC
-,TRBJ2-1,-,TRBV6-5,CASSRAAGAYNEQFF,TGTGCCAGCAGCCGCGCGGCAGGGGCCTACAATGAGCAGTTCTTC
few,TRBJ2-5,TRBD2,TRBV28,CASSSPFSGGYQETQYF,TGTGCCAGCAGTTCCCCTTTTAGCGGGGGTTACCAAGAGACCCAGTACTTC
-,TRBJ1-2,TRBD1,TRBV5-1,CASSLTGHGYTF,TGCGCCAGCAGCCTGACAGGGCACGGCTACACCTTC
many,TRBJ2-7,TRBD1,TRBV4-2,CASSAGQGSYEQYF,TGTGCCAGCAGCGCGGGACAGGGGTCCTACGAGCAGTACTTC
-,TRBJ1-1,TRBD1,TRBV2,CASSAGQRTEAFF,TGTGCCAGCAGTGCGGGACAGCGCACTGAAGCTTTCTTT
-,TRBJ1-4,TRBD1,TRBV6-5,CASKTGGEKLFF,TGTGCCAGCAAGACAGGGGGTGAAAAACTGTTTTTT
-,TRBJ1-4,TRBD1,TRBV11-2,CASKLGTGVEKLFF,TGTGCCAGCAAACTGGGGACAGGGGTTGAAAAACTGTTTTTT
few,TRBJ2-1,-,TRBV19,CASSPRPGNNEQFF,TGTGCCAGTAGTCCAAGACCCGGGAACAATGAGCAGTTCTTC
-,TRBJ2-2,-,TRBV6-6,CASRQTTNTGELFF,TGTGCCAGCAGACAAACTACGAACACCGGGGAGCTGTTTTTT
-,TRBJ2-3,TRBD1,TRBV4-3,CASSLAGTGHTDTQYF,TGCGCCAGCAGCCTAGCCGGGACAGGCCACACAGATACGCAGTATTTT
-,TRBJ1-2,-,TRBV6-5,CATTTTGRWNGYTF,TGTGCCACGACTACCACAGGGAGATGGAATGGCTACACCTTC
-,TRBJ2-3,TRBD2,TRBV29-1,CSVSGGSADTQYF,TGCAGCGTTTCGGGCGGGAGTGCAGATACGCAGTATTTT
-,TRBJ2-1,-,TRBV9,CASSVVGGVGIYEQFF,TGTGCCAGCAGCGTAGTGGGCGGGGTAGGTATATATGAGCAGTTCTTC
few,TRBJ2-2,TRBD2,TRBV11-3,CASRRTSGGSTGELFF,TGTGCCAGCAGGCGGACTAGCGGAGGGTCCACCGGGGAGCTGTTTTTT
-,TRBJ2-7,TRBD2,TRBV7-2,CASSWGLAGGPYEQYF,TGTGCCAGCAGCTGGGGACTAGCGGGAGGTCCCTACGAGCAGTACTTC
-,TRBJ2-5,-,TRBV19,CASSIGLRGQETQYF,TGTGCCAGTAGTATAGGTCTTAGAGGGCAAGAGACCCAGTACTTC
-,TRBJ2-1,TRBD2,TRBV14,CASSQLAGGTYNEQFF,TGTGCCAGCAGTCAGCTAGCGGGAGGGACCTACAATGAGCAGTTCTTC
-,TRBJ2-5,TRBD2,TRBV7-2,CASSLGAGGETQYF,TGTGCCAGCAGCTTAGGGGCGGGGGGAGAGACCCAGTACTTC